Listed below are T cell receptor beta chains from one sample, sequenced in a study of blood T cell repertoires in COVID-19. Profiled with immunoSEQ multiplex PCR; TCRdb holds only in-frame clones, not every one. The sample lists hundreds of thousands of clones; 80% to 90% were seen once. The sequencing sample was made of PBMCs or T cells enriched from blood (not recorded which). The receptors derive from a middle-aged man who had recovered from COVID-19. The CDR3 runs from the conserved cysteine through the conserved F or W. A D gene is named only where the DNA matches it firmly. Clone size is given for some rows only: seen once, a few or many times, or a class if the clone is expanded.

len	v_gene	j_gene	d_gene	abundance	CDR3nt	CDR3aa
13	TRBV29-1	TRBJ1-1	-	-	TGCAGCGTTGGGGGGGGCGCTGACACTGAAGCTTTCTTT	CSVGGGADTEAFF
14	TRBV2	TRBJ2-1	TRBD2	-	TGTGCCAACCCCCTGAGCGGGAGGTACAATGAGCAGTTCTTC	CANPLSGRYNEQFF
16	TRBV3-1/TRBV3-2	TRBJ2-1	TRBD2	-	TGTGCCAGCAGCCAAGAGTGGCTAGCGGGAGTCAATGAGCAGTTCTTC	CASSQEWLAGVNEQFF
14	TRBV11-3	TRBJ1-2	-	-	TGTGCCAGCAGCTACAGGCTCAATAACTATGGCTACACCTTC	CASSYRLNNYGYTF
16	TRBV5-1	TRBJ2-1	TRBD1	-	TGCGCCAGCAGCTTGGGAGTGCAGGGGGCACACAATGAGCAGTTCTTC	CASSLGVQGAHNEQFF
17	TRBV24-1	TRBJ1-3	-	-	TGTGCCACCAGTGACAGAATACAGTTCTCCTCTGGAAACACCATATATTTT	CATSDRIQFSSGNTIYF
15	TRBV6-5	TRBJ2-1	TRBD2	once	TGTGCCAGCAGTTACATGGCTAGCGGGAGTAATGAGCAGTTCTTC	CASSYMASGSNEQFF
16	TRBV2	TRBJ2-1	TRBD1	-	TGTGCCAGCAGTGAATTGGTACAGGGGTCCCCATATGAGCAGTTCTTC	CASSELVQGSPYEQFF
14	TRBV6-5	TRBJ1-2	-	-	TGTGCCAGCTCCTGGGGAGGGGTCGGAAGTGGCTACACCTTC	CASSWGGVGSGYTF
15	TRBV5-6	TRBJ2-1	TRBD1	-	TGTGCCAGCAGCTGGGGACAGGGGGCTGTCAATGAGCAGTTCTTC	CASSWGQGAVNEQFF
16	TRBV7-9	TRBJ2-7	-	once	TGTGCCAGCAGCTCCACCCTAGCCGCCCAGCCGGGAGAGCAGTACTTC	CASSSTLAAQPGEQYF
15	TRBV19	TRBJ2-5	TRBD2	-	TGTGCCAGTAGCTCTCTCGGGGGGGCTCAAGAGACCCAGTACTTC	CASSSLGGAQETQYF
14	TRBV19	TRBJ2-1	-	-	TGTGCCAGTAGGGGTCCCCCGGGTATCAATGAGCAGTTCTTC	CASRGPPGINEQFF
13	TRBV19	TRBJ1-1	-	-	TGTGCCAGTGGGCTTGCGGGAGACACTGAAGCTTTCTTT	CASGLAGDTEAFF
14	TRBV18	TRBJ1-1	-	-	TGTGCCAGCTCACCAGAGGTACTGAACACTGAAGCTTTCTTT	CASSPEVLNTEAFF
13	TRBV3-1/TRBV3-2	TRBJ1-2	TRBD1	-	TGTGCCAGCAGCTTTCGACAGGGGGCTAGAGGGACCTTC	CASSFRQGARGTF
19	TRBV7-9	TRBJ1-4	TRBD1	once	TGTGCCAGCAGCTCAAGGGACAGGGGAAGATCGGCTAGGTATGAAAAACTGTTTTTT	CASSSRDRGRSARYEKLFF
16	TRBV19	TRBJ1-1	TRBD1	once	TGTGCCAGTAGTATACCGGGACAGGGATCGAACACTGAAGCTTTCTTT	CASSIPGQGSNTEAFF
15	TRBV6-1	TRBJ2-7	-	-	TGTGCCAGCAGTGAAGGGGGGGTGGTGGCATACGAGCAGTACTTC	CASSEGGVVAYEQYF
16	TRBV13	TRBJ2-3	-	-	TGTGCCAGCAGCTGGCGACTAGTGGGGTTCACAGATACGCAGTATTTT	CASSWRLVGFTDTQYF
15	TRBV27	TRBJ2-2	TRBD2	-	TGTGCCAGCAGTCGGACTAGCCCCCTCACCGGGGAGCTGTTTTTT	CASSRTSPLTGELFF
13	TRBV6-5	TRBJ1-1	-	-	TGTGCCAGCAGTTACGACAGCTACACTGAAGCTTTCTTT	CASSYDSYTEAFF
13	TRBV5-4	TRBJ1-1	-	-	TGTGCCAGCTCCTTCAACCTAGTCACTGAAGCTTTCTTT	CASSFNLVTEAFF
16	TRBV9	TRBJ1-3	-	-	TGTGCCAGCAGCGCTGGACAGACGAGCTCTGGAAACACCATATATTTT	CASSAGQTSSGNTIYF
15	TRBV19	TRBJ2-5	TRBD2	-	TGTGCCAGTAAGATAGCGGGGCATACCCCAGGGACCCAGTACTTC	CASKIAGHTPGTQYF
14	TRBV28	TRBJ2-7	TRBD2	-	TGTGCCAGCAGTCTCCACGGGGGGATCTACGAGCAGTACTTC	CASSLHGGIYEQYF
13	TRBV7-3	TRBJ1-1	-	-	TGTGCCAGCAGCTACGGTAGGAACACTGAAGCTTTCTTT	CASSYGRNTEAFF
14	TRBV7-8	TRBJ2-7	-	-	TGTGCCAGCAGCTTAGCGTCTGAGAGTCCCGAGCAGTACTTC	CASSLASESPEQYF
13	TRBV29-1	TRBJ1-6	-	-	TGCAGCGTGGCGGACAGCTATAATTCACCCCTCCACTTT	CSVADSYNSPLHF
14	TRBV4-2	TRBJ1-2	-	-	TGTGCCAGCAGCTCGGCGGAACAGGGACGCGGCTACACCTTC	CASSSAEQGRGYTF
11	TRBV7-9	TRBJ1-1	-	-	TGTGCCAGCAGCTTAAGCCCTAAAGCTTTCTTT	CASSLSPKAFF
15	TRBV29-1	TRBJ1-4	TRBD1	-	TGCAGCGTTGAAGACCTGGACAGGGGGTATGAAAAACTGTTTTTT	CSVEDLDRGYEKLFF
13	TRBV5-6	TRBJ2-5	-	-	TGTGCCAGCAGCTTAGGCCAGAGGGAGACCCAGTACTTC	CASSLGQRETQYF
14	TRBV7-2	TRBJ1-2	TRBD1	-	TGTGCCAGCAGGCTGCCGGGACAGGGGACTGGCTACACCTTC	CASRLPGQGTGYTF
16	TRBV30	TRBJ2-3	-	-	TGTGCCTGGAGTGTACAAGGGAGGCTGGGCACAGATACGCAGTATTTT	CAWSVQGRLGTDTQYF
15	TRBV10-3	TRBJ2-1	TRBD1	-	TGTGCCATCAGTCCCGGGACAGGGGACGTCAATGAGCAGTTCTTC	CAISPGTGDVNEQFF
16	TRBV7-2	TRBJ1-2	TRBD1	-	TGTGCCAGCAGCTTACGCGGGACAGGGGGCGGATATGGCTACACCTTC	CASSLRGTGGGYGYTF
10	TRBV20-1	TRBJ1-2	TRBD1	-	TGCAGTGCCAACAGGGGAGGCTACACCTTC	CSANRGGYTF
18	TRBV15	TRBJ1-5	-	-	TGTGCCACCAGCAGAGATCTCCCAGGTTTCAAGAGCAATCAGCCCCAGCATTTT	CATSRDLPGFKSNQPQHF
14	TRBV18	TRBJ2-7	TRBD1	-	TGTGCCAGCTCACCAGCAGGGGGCTCGTACGAGCAGTACTTC	CASSPAGGSYEQYF
14	TRBV16	TRBJ2-1	TRBD1	-	TGTGCCAGCAGCCAACGGACAGGCCACAATGAGCAGTTCTTC	CASSQRTGHNEQFF
17	TRBV7-3	TRBJ2-1	TRBD2	-	TGTGCCAGCAGCCGACTAGCGGGGGACAGCTCCTACAATGAGCAGTTCTTC	CASSRLAGDSSYNEQFF